Sequencing of this T cell receptor (beta chain) was carried out in a study of T cells in Graves' hyperthyroidism and ophthalmopathy. J gave up 3 bases and V 2 bases, and 5 bases lay outside the gene matches. This CDR3 has 15 residues. Germline CDR1 SNHLY, CDR2 FYNNEI. The sample holds many counts of this clonotype. Amplified TCR beta CDR3 regions derived from RNA transcripts. First-round RT-PCR targeting the TCR CDR3 was performed with the HTBI primer set. TCRdb fed the multiplex PCR reads into MiXCR, producing one record per CDR3 protein. The table shows 660,000 or so distinct CDR3 sequences, with over 40% occurring only once.

The chain carries TRBV2 and TRBJ2-5, with TRBD2 identical over 8 bases. The clonotype originates from an adult man with Graves' disease, either hyperthyroidism or ophthalmopathy (not recorded which). Sequenced sample: peripheral blood or thyroid tissue (not recorded which). The DNA of the CDR3 is TGTGCCAGCAGTGAATCGACTAGCGCGGAAGAGACCCAGTACTTC. It codes for CASSESTSAEETQYF.